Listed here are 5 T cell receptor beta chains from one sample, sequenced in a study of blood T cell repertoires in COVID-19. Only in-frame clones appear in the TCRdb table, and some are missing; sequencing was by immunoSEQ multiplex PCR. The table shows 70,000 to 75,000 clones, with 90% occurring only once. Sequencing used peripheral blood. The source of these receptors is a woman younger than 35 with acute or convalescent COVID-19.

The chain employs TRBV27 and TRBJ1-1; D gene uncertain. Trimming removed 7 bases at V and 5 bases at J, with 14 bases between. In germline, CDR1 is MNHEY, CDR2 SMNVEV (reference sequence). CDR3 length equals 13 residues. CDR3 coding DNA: TGTGCCAGCACCTCCGGAAGGGAGACTGAAGCTTTCTTT. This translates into CASTSGRETEAFF.

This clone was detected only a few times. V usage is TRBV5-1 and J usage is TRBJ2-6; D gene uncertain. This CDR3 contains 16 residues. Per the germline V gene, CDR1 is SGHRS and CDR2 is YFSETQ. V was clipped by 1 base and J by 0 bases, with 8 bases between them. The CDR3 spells CASSLHGDSGANVLTF. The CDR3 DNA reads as TGCGCCAGCAGCTTGCACGGAGACTCTGGGGCCAACGTCCTGACTTTC. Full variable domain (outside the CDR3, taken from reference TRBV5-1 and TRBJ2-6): KAGVTQTPRYLIKTRGQQVTLSCSPISGHRSVSWYQQTPGQGLQFLFEYFSETQRNKGNFPGRFSGRQFSNSRSEMNVSTLELGDSALYLCASSLHGDSGANVLTFGAGSRLTVL.

CDR3 protein: CASSHFGEAGTYEQYF. The CDR3 nucleotides read TGTGCCAGCAGCCATTTCGGGGAAGCGGGGACCTACGAGCAGTACTTC. The J gene is TRBJ2-7, the V gene TRBV4-2, with TRBD2 matching 7 bases. The trim removed 3 bases at V and 2 bases at J, leaving 10 bases unmatched. The CDR3 is 16 amino acids. The germline V gene encodes CDR1 LGHNA and CDR2 YNFKEQ.

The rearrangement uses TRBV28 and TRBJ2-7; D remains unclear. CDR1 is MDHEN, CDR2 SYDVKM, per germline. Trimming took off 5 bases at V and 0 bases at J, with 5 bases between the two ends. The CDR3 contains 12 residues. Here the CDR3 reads CASSPSSYEQYF. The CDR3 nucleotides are TGTGCCAGCAGTCCCAGCTCCTACGAGCAGTACTTC.

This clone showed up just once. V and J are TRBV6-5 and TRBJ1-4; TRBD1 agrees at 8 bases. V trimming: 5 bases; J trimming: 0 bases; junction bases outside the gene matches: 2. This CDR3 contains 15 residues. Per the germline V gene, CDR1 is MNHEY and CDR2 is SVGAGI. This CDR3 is CASSQTGATNEKLFF. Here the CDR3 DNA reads TGTGCCAGCAGTCAGACAGGGGCAACTAATGAAAAACTGTTTTTT.